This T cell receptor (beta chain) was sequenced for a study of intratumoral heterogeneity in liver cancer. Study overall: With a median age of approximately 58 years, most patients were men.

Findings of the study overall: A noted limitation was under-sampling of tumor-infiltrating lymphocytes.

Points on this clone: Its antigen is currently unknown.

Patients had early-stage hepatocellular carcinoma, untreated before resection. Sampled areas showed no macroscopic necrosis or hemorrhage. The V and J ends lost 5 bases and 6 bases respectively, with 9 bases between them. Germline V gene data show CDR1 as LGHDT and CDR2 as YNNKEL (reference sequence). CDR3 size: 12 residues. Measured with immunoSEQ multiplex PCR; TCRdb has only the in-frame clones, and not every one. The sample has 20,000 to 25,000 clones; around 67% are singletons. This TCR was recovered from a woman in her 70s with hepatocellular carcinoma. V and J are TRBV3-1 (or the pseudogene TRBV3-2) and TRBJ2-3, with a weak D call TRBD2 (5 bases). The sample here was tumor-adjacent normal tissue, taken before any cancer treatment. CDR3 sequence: CASSGLSDTQYF. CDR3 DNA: TGTGCCAGCAGCGGACTTTCGGATACGCAGTATTTT.